This TCR beta chain originates from a study of naive and memory T cell subsets. Four PCR rounds used nested alpha and beta constant region primers plus the SP2 primer. A single record per CDR3 protein comes from TCRdb applying MiXCR to the 5' RACE reads. Of roughly 62,000 distinct CDR3 sequences detected, approximately 8% appear once; the ten largest clones hold 15% to 20%. The germline gives CDR1 MNHEY, CDR2 SMNVEV (reference sequence). CDR3 length: 17 amino acids. With 5 bases clipped from V and 0 bases from J, the junction kept 9 bases outside the gene matches. The library had UMIs added by 3' ligation of an oligonucleotide to TCR cDNA. Reverse transcription used DNase-treated unsorted total RNA, aiming for about 1 to 1000 ng.

This chain joins TRBV27 and TRBJ2-1; 8 positions match TRBD1. The clonotype originates from a female donor in good health. The DNA for the CDR3 is TGTGCCAGCAGTCCTCCAGGGGGCACCCCCTCCTACAATGAGCAGTTCTTC. Translated, it gives CASSPPGGTPSYNEQFF.